This T cell receptor (beta chain) was recorded in a study of OX40 agonist ivuxolimab in advanced cancers. Turning to the study itself: An anti-OX40 (CD134) antibody with agonistic activity, ivuxolimab, was administered to patients.

TCRdb keeps only in-frame clones here, not all; method: immunoSEQ multiplex PCR. Altogether roughly 70,000 clones are present, around 90% being singletons, with the ten largest covering just over 2%. Study conclusions and caveats: Antigen targets of the expanded peripheral T cells went undetermined.

This CDR3 comprises 12 residues. The V end lost 8 bases, the J end lost 3 bases, and 11 bases lay between the germline ends. Germline CDR1 and CDR2: LNHDA and SQIVND (reference sequence). Blood was sampled at baseline, cycle 4 day 1, and cycle 7 day 1. Turning to this clone: Its antigen remains unidentified.

The receptor comes from an adult with an advanced solid tumor such as melanoma, head and neck, liver or kidney cancer. The sample consisted of CD4+ or CD8+ T cells sorted from blood, taken in a trial of the OX40 agonist ivuxolimab. The rearrangement joins TRBV19 to TRBJ2-7; D not certain. CDR3 coding DNA: TGTGCCAGTGGGTTCAACTTCTACGAGCAGTACTTC. As protein: CASGFNFYEQYF.